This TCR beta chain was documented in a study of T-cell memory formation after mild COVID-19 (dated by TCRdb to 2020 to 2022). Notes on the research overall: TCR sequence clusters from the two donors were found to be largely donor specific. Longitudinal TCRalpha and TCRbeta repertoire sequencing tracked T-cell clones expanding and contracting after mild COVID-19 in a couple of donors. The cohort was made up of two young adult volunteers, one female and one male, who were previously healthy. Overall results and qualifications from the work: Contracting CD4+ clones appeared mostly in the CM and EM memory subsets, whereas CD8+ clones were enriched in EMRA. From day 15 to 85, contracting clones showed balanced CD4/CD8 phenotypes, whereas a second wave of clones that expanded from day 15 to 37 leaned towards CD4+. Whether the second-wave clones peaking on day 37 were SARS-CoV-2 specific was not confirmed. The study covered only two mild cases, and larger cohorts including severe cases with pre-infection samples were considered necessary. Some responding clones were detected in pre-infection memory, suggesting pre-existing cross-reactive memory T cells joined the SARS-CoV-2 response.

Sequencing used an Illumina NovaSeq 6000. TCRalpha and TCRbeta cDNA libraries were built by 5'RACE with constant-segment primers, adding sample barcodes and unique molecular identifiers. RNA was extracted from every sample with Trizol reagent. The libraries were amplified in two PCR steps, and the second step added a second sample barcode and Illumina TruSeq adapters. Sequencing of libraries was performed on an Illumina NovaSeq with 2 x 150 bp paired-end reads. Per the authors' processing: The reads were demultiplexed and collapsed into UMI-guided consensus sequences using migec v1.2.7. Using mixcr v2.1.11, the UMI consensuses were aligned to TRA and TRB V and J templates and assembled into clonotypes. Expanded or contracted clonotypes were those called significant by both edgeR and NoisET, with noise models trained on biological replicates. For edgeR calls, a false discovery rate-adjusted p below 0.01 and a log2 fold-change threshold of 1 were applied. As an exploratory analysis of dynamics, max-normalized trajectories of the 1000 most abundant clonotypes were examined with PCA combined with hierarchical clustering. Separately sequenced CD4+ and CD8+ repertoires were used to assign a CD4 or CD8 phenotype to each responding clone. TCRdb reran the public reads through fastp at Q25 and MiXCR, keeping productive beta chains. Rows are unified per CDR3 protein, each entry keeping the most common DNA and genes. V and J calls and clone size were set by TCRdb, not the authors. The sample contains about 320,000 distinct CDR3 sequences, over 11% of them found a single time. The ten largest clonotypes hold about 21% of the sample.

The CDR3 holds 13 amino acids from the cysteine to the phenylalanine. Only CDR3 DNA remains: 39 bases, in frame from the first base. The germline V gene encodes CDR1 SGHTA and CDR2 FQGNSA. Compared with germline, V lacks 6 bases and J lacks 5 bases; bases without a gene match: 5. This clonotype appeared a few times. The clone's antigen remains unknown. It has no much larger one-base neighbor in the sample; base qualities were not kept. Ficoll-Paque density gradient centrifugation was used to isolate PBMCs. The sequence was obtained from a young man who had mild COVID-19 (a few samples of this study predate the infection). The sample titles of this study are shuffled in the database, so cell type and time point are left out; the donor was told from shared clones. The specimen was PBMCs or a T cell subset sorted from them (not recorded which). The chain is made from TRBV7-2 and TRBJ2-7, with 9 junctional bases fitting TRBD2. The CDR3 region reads CASRVAGDDEQYF. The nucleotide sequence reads TGTGCCAGCAGAGTAGCGGGGGACGACGAGCAGTACTTC.